A single sample is the source of the 28 T cell receptor beta chains below, sequenced in a study of T cell repertoires in cytomegalovirus infection. TCRdb called the reads again in MiXCR, with one record for every CDR3 protein. The data show about a million distinct CDR3 sequences, 30% to 40% seen once. Antigen specificity for these receptors is unknown. The source material was cultured CD8+ T cells from PBMCs, sampled from culture after CMV antigen stimulation. The source of these receptors is a human donor in good health (CMV status not recorded). Some clones in this sample may be carry-over from other donors' samples.

The chain carries TRBV2 and TRBJ2-1; TRBD2 is a possible D gene (5 bases). The V gene's germline CDR1 is SNHLY and CDR2 FYNNEI. This CDR3 comprises 16 residues. The V end was cut by 6 bases, the J end by 0 bases, with 15 bases between. CDR3 region: CASRTLASLSYNEQFF. In DNA, the CDR3 is TGTGCCAGCAGGACCCTAGCCTCCCTCTCCTACAATGAGCAGTTCTTC. The variable domain in full, completed from reference TRBV2 and TRBJ2-1, reads EPEVTQTPSHQVTQMGQEVILRCVPISNHLYFYWYRQILGQKVEFLVSFYNNEISEKSEIFDDQFSVERPDGSNFTLKIRSTKLEDSAMYFCASRTLASLSYNEQFFGPGTRLTVL.

This clonotype was picked up a small number of times. This chain links TRBV7-9 with TRBJ1-1; maybe TRBD1 (6 bases). The germline V and J ends were trimmed by 4 bases and 1 base, with 13 bases remaining between them. The CDR3 consists of 15 residues. Per germline, CDR1 SEHNR and CDR2 FQNEAQ (reference sequence). CDR3 region: CASSYDRRGNTEAFF. The CDR3 coding sequence is TGTGCCAGCAGCTACGACAGGAGAGGGAACACTGAAGCTTTCTTT.

In this sample, this clonotype turned up many times. The chain recombines TRBV6-2 or TRBV6-3 with TRBJ1-2; D uncertain. In germline, CDR1 is MNHEY, CDR2 SVGEGT. V lost 2 bases and J 4 bases, leaving 2 bases between the germline ends. The CDR3 contains 11 residues. CDR3 sequence reads: CASSYGYGYTF. CDR3 coding DNA: TGTGCCAGCAGTTACGGCTATGGCTACACCTTC.

The chain uses TRBV6-6 and TRBJ2-1; 9 bases align to TRBD2. V shed 5 bases, J shed 8 bases, and the junction held 13 bases outside the gene matches. This CDR3 has 16 residues. Germline CDR1 is MNHNY and CDR2 is SVGAGI (reference sequence). The CDR3 DNA follows: TGTGCCAGCAGTGAGCCTTGGGCGGGGGGGCCCCATGAGCAGTTCTTC. Translating it yields CASSEPWAGGPHEQFF.

The chain employs TRBV7-6 and TRBJ2-5, with D hard to call. Per germline, CDR1 SGHVS and CDR2 FNYEAQ. The CDR3 is 14 amino acids. V lost 1 base and J lost 2, with 8 bases in between. The CDR3 is CASSLVRQQETQYF. CDR3 coding DNA: TGTGCCAGCAGCTTAGTAAGGCAGCAAGAGACCCAGTACTTC.

CDR3 sequence reads: CASSYSMFMKQETQYF. The CDR3 DNA follows: TGTGCCAGCAGTTACTCGATGTTTATGAAACAAGAGACCCAGTACTTC. The chain recombines TRBV6-6 with TRBJ2-5; D unresolved. CDR1 is MNHNY, CDR2 SVGAGI, per germline (reference sequence). The CDR3 totals 16 residues. V was trimmed by 0 bases and J by 2 bases, leaving 13 bases between them.

The rearrangement joins TRBV11-2 to TRBJ2-7; D is unclear. Trimming took off 2 bases at V and 2 bases at J, with 13 bases between the two ends. This CDR3 region has 15 residues. Germline V gene data show CDR1 as SGHAT and CDR2 as FQNNGV. As DNA, the CDR3 is TGTGCCAGCAGCTTATGGGGTCCGGACCCCTACGAGCAGTACGTC. Translated, it gives CASSLWGPDPYEQYV.

This clonotype has a handful of counts. The genes are TRBV27 and TRBJ2-7; no clear D. V lost 7 bases, J lost 3 bases, and 10 bases lay in between. This CDR3 has 12 amino acids. Per the germline V gene, CDR1 is MNHEY and CDR2 is SMNVEV (reference sequence). The CDR3 coding sequence is TGTGCCAGCAAGGACGGATTCTACGAGCAGTACTTC. It translates to CASKDGFYEQYF.

Only a few counts were recorded for this clonotype. The chain uses TRBV15 and TRBJ1-2; D is ambiguous. V was cut by 4 bases and J by 10 bases, with 13 bases left in between. The CDR3 consists of 12 residues. The germline CDR1 and CDR2 sequences are LNHNV and YYDKDF (reference sequence). The CDR3 nucleotides are TGTGCCACCAGCACTTACCCCGGAGACTACACCTTC. This codes for CATSTYPGDYTF.

This clonotype was observed a handful of times. V usage is TRBV4-3 and J usage is TRBJ1-2, with D hard to call. The V gene lost 3 bases and the J gene lost 6 bases, with 14 bases spanning the gap. CDR1 LGHNA and CDR2 YSLEER come from the germline V gene. The CDR3 is 14 residues long. CDR3 region: CASSQGIKSDGYTF. The CDR3 nucleotides read TGCGCCAGCAGCCAGGGGATTAAGAGTGATGGCTACACCTTC.

There are a few counts of this clonotype. The V gene is TRBV7-9, the J gene TRBJ2-3; D gene ambiguous. The germline CDR1 and CDR2 sequences are SEHNR and FQNEAQ (reference sequence). The CDR3 sequence is 16 residues long. V gave up 2 bases and J gave up 2 bases, with 14 bases separating them. CDR3 sequence: CASSLLRQYYTDTQYF. The CDR3, as DNA: TGTGCCAGCAGCTTACTCCGGCAGTATTACACAGATACGCAGTATTTT.

J is TRBJ2-7 and V is TRBV2; D may be TRBD1 or TRBD2 (5 bases each). The CDR3 loop spans 15 amino acids. V lost 0 bases and J lost 6, with 15 bases in between. The germline CDR1 and CDR2 sequences are SNHLY and FYNNEI. The CDR3 is CASSEASAGRGEQYF. DNA of the CDR3: TGTGCCAGCAGTGAAGCATCCGCAGGGAGAGGCGAGCAGTACTTC.

This clonotype was counted between two and nine times. This chain uses TRBV15 with TRBJ2-2, with 10 bases fitting TRBD1. The CDR3 contains 17 residues. Trimming at V came to 0 bases and at J to 6 bases, leaving 7 bases not matched to a gene. Germline V gene sequence: CDR1 LNHNV, CDR2 YYDKDF (reference sequence). The CDR3 is CATSRERGTGVAGELFF. The CDR3 nucleotides are TGTGCCACCAGCAGAGAGAGGGGGACAGGGGTAGCCGGGGAGCTGTTTTTT.

V gene TRBV9 combines with J gene TRBJ2-7; D possibly corresponds to TRBD2 (5 bases). This CDR3 has 14 residues. CDR1 is SGDLS, CDR2 YYNGEE, per germline. The V end lost 4 bases, the J end lost 4 bases, and 15 bases lay between the germline ends. CDR3 region: CASSPGLAPYEQYV. The CDR3 DNA is TGTGCCAGCAGCCCTGGACTTGCCCCTTACGAGCAGTACGTC.

This chain uses TRBV5-1 with TRBJ1-2; no clear D gene. The CDR3 spans 15 residues. The germline V gene has CDR1 SGHRS and CDR2 YFSETQ. With 0 bases removed from V and 4 bases from J, the gap between germline ends came to 13 bases. The CDR3 loop reads CASSLEASGSYGYTF. CDR3 nucleotides: TGCGCCAGCAGCTTGGAAGCCAGCGGGTCCTATGGCTACACCTTC.

A word on this clonotype: A clone one base away is much larger, so this may be a read error. The gene calls are TRBV7-8 and TRBJ2-5, with 11 bases matching TRBD1. This CDR3 region has 17 residues. Germline V gene sequence: CDR1 SGHVS, CDR2 FQNEAQ. The CDR3 region is CASSLNSWTGGAETRYF. Here the CDR3 DNA reads TGTGCCAGCAGCTTAAATTCATGGACAGGGGGCGCGGAGACCCGGTACTTC.

This clonotype appeared many times. The rearrangement links TRBV7-6 to TRBJ2-2; D may be TRBD1 (5 bases). The germline V gene encodes CDR1 SGHVS and CDR2 FNYEAQ. The CDR3 extends over 14 amino acids. Deletions cut 5 bases from V and 5 bases from J, with 12 bases between. For the CDR3, the DNA is TGTGCCAGCAGCCCGCTGCCAGGGACCGGGGAGCTGTTTTTT. Amino acid sequence: CASSPLPGTGELFF.

V is TRBV19 and J is TRBJ2-7, with unresolved D. CDR1 is LNHDA, CDR2 SQIVND, per germline (reference sequence). The CDR3 length is 13 residues. Trimming removed 3 bases from V and 2 bases from J, with 8 bases in between. The CDR3 region has the DNA TGTGCCAGTAGTATTGGGCCCACCTACGAGCAGTACGTC. Translation: CASSIGPTYEQYV.

The chain is built from TRBV6-2 or TRBV6-3 and TRBJ2-7; 9 bases fit TRBD2. CDR3 length: 15 residues. The V gene end was trimmed by 0 bases and the J gene end by 5 bases; junction bases not matched to a gene: 5. Germline loops: CDR1 MNHEY, CDR2 SVGEGT. DNA of the CDR3: TGTGCCAGCAGTTACTCCCCCCTAGCGGGGCACGAGCAGTACGTC. Its protein is CASSYSPLAGHEQYV.

This clonotype was observed a handful of times. The chain recombines TRBV7-2 with TRBJ2-1; D gene unclear. The CDR3 extends over 14 amino acids. The V end lost 3 bases, the J end lost 7 bases, and 13 bases lay between the germline ends. Germline lookup yields CDR1 SGHTA and CDR2 FQGNSA. This CDR3 is CASSFLTDWNEQFF. The CDR3 DNA follows: TGTGCCAGCAGCTTTTTAACGGATTGGAATGAGCAGTTCTTC.

This clonotype came up many times. The chain carries TRBV4-3 and TRBJ2-1; 8 bases agree with TRBD2. J was trimmed by 10 bases and V by 1 base; bases with no gene match: 9. The germline V gene encodes CDR1 LGHNA and CDR2 YSLEER. CDR3 length: 15 amino acids. The CDR3 sequence is CASSQGSGDLPEQFF. CDR3 in DNA: TGCGCCAGCAGCCAAGGTAGCGGGGACCTTCCGGAGCAGTTCTTC.

This chain joins TRBV24-1 and TRBJ2-3; D is possibly TRBD1 (6 bases). This CDR3 spans 16 amino acids. From germline, CDR1 is KGHDR and CDR2 SFDVKD. The V end was cut by 0 bases, the J end by 1 base, with 10 bases between. CDR3 nucleotides: TGTGCCACCAGTGATTTGCAGGGGTGGGGCACAGATACGCAGTATTTT. Translating gives CATSDLQGWGTDTQYF.

The chain has TRBV4-1 and TRBJ2-2; D is ambiguous. The CDR3 totals 15 residues. CDR1 and CDR2 (germline): MGHRA, YSYEKL. The V end was cut by 1 base, the J end by 0 bases, with 6 bases between. The CDR3, as DNA: TGCGCCAGCAGCCAAGTCCCAACGAACACCGGGGAGCTGTTTTTT. This codes for CASSQVPTNTGELFF.

This clonotype was seen a few times. The chain carries TRBV27 and TRBJ1-2, with a possible D match to TRBD1 (5 bases). Per germline, CDR1 MNHEY and CDR2 SMNVEV (reference sequence). The CDR3 loop spans 13 amino acids. V was pared by 0 bases and J by 8 bases, with 10 bases between. The DNA for the CDR3 is TGTGCCAGCAGTTTATCATCCGGGGCCGGCTACACCTTC. Translation: CASSLSSGAGYTF.

The rearrangement joins TRBV7-9 to TRBJ2-5; TRBD1 matches at 7 bases. The germline V gene encodes CDR1 SEHNR and CDR2 FQNEAQ (reference sequence). This CDR3 is 16 amino acids long. Trimming at V came to 1 base and at J to 0 bases, leaving 5 bases not matched to a gene. The CDR3 sequence is CASSLGQGENQETQYF. CDR3 sequence (DNA): TGTGCCAGCAGCTTAGGGCAGGGGGAGAACCAAGAGACCCAGTACTTC.

This clonotype occurred many times. The chain uses TRBV6-1 and TRBJ1-5; D is uncertain. The V gene lost 0 bases and the J gene lost 2 bases, with 8 bases spanning the gap. The CDR3 covers 15 residues. Germline loops: CDR1 MNHNS, CDR2 SASEGT. This chain's CDR3 is CASSEAGLGNQPQHF. CDR3 bases: TGTGCCAGCAGTGAAGCAGGGCTAGGCAATCAGCCCCAGCATTTT.

The rearrangement uses TRBV19 and TRBJ1-1, with D perhaps TRBD1 (5 bases). Germline CDR1 reads LNHDA; CDR2 reads SQIVND (reference sequence). The CDR3 length is 15 residues. Trimming removed 3 bases at V and 3 bases at J, with 14 bases between. DNA for the CDR3: TGTGCCAGTAGTATCAGTATGACGGGGGACACTGAAGCTTTCTTT. This codes for CASSISMTGDTEAFF.

In its sample, this clonotype was seen a few times. The chain links TRBV7-9 to TRBJ1-1; D is possibly TRBD1 (5 bases). Trimming took off 3 bases at V and 1 base at J, with 21 bases between the two ends. From germline, CDR1 is SEHNR and CDR2 FQNEAQ (reference sequence). The CDR3 extends over 18 amino acids. The chain's CDR3 is CASSFSGRAWNRNTEAFF. CDR3 nucleotide sequence: TGTGCCAGCAGCTTCTCGGGCAGGGCGTGGAATAGGAACACTGAAGCTTTCTTT.